This T cell receptor beta chain was retrieved from a study of T cells in Graves' hyperthyroidism and ophthalmopathy. On the study more broadly: Once the initial diagnosis was made, peripheral blood was obtained before any treatment.

Hyperthyroidism patients were newly diagnosed, had disease duration under 2 months, and were aged 18 to 65 years. First hyperthyroidism diagnosis is when the blood sample was obtained, before any ophthalmopathy symptoms. This clonotype was found many times. V was pared by 0 bases and J by 4 bases, with 3 bases of the junction left unmatched. The CDR3 length is 15 residues. Authors of the study amplified TCR beta CDR3 regions from RNA transcripts. Researchers ran a first-round RT-PCR on the TCR CDR3 using the HTBI primer set. Each CDR3 protein gets one entry after TCRdb re-called the multiplex PCR reads with MiXCR. The sample includes some 370,000 distinct CDR3 sequences, approximately 18% of them seen just once.

The sequencing input was blood. The clonotype originates from a woman in her thirties with Graves' hyperthyroidism that later progressed to Graves' ophthalmopathy. This rearrangement joins TRBV12-3 or TRBV12-4 to TRBJ2-1, with TRBD1 matching over 7 bases. For the CDR3, the DNA is TGTGCCAGCAGTTTAGCTCCCAGGGGGTACAATGAGCAGTTCTTC. Translating it yields CASSLAPRGYNEQFF.